The present T cell receptor (beta chain) was sequenced within a study of cytomegalovirus exposure and HLA in healthy donors. CDR1 SGHTS and CDR2 YDEGEE come from the germline V gene. V was shortened by 3 bases and J by 4 bases, with 14 bases between the two germline ends. The CDR3 contains 15 residues. With regard to this clone: The antigen remains unidentified.

Overall study findings and caveats: The study put under 200 TCR beta chains on its list as cytomegalovirus-associated. Reports credit the classifier with highly specific, highly sensitive diagnosis of cytomegalovirus status. It was confirmed in vitro that a few of the CMV-associated chains were specific for CMV antigens.

The PCR ran on 60 Vbeta and 13 Jbeta primers. Some clones are missing from TCRdb's copy, which holds only in-frame ones; the method was immunoSEQ multiplex PCR. The sample has some 170,000 clones, approximately 81% seen once. The origin of this receptor is a woman aged 25 to 39 in good health and CMV-seronegative. What was sequenced was PBMCs. The V and J genes are TRBV5-8 and TRBJ1-5; perhaps TRBD1 as D (5 bases). The CDR3 DNA is TGTGCCAGCAGCTGGACAAGACGGGAGAATCAGCCCCAGCATTTT. Protein: CASSWTRRENQPQHF.